The 24 T cell receptor beta chains listed next were all sequenced from one sample in a study of T-cell memory formation after mild COVID-19 (dated by TCRdb to 2020 to 2022). The method behind the library was 5' RACE. Sequenced using an Illumina NovaSeq 6000. TCRdb trimmed public reads at Q25 via fastp, called clones via MiXCR and kept in-frame beta chains. Every entry covers one CDR3 protein and lists the most common genes and DNA from its rows. In all, the sample holds about 210,000 distinct CDR3 sequences, and under 30% of those were seen once. In total, the top ten clones hold roughly 11% of the sample. The sample taken for sequencing was PBMCs or a T cell subset sorted from them (not recorded which). These receptors all stem from an adult woman who had mild COVID-19 (a few samples of this study predate the infection). The sample titles of this study are shuffled in the database, so cell type and time point are left out; the donor was told from shared clones.

The chain links TRBV5-1 to TRBJ2-3; TRBD2 matches 10 bases. Germline V CDR1 and CDR2: SGHRS, YFSETQ. The CDR3 runs 17 residues. Germline trimming cut 4 bases from V and 0 bases from J; bases unmatched to any gene: 8. CDR3 nucleotides: TGCGCCAGCAGCGCGTCTAGCGGGGGTCTGAGCACAGATACGCAGTATTTT. This codes for CASSASSGGLSTDTQYF.

This chain connects TRBV2 to TRBJ2-1; 13 nucleotides align to TRBD2. The trim removed 6 bases at V and 8 bases at J, leaving 7 bases unmatched. The CDR3 is 15 residues long. CDR1 and CDR2 from the germline V gene are SNHLY and FYNNEI. The DNA for the CDR3 is TGTGCCAGCAGGCCCACTAGCGGGGGGGCGTATGAGCAGTTCTTC. Translation gives CASRPTSGGAYEQFF.

V and J are TRBV27 and TRBJ2-1; D remains ambiguous. V lost 2 bases and J 6 bases, leaving 8 bases between the germline ends. CDR3 length: 13 residues. Per the germline V gene, CDR1 is MNHEY and CDR2 is SMNVEV (reference sequence). CDR3 in DNA: TGTGCCAGCAGTTTAACGCGGACCAATGAGCAGTTCTTC. Encoded protein: CASSLTRTNEQFF.

The rearrangement links TRBV20-1 to TRBJ2-4; TRBD2 agrees at 8 bases. The germline V gene encodes CDR1 DFQATT and CDR2 SNEGSKA (reference sequence). CDR3 size: 14 residues. Unmatched junction bases numbered 9, after V lost 2 bases and J lost 9 bases. DNA for the CDR3: TGCAGTGCTAGAAAAGGGACTAGGCCAGGCATTCAGTACTTC. Its translation: CSARKGTRPGIQYF.

The V call is TRBV18, the J call TRBJ2-3; possibly TRBD2 for D (5 bases). CDR3 length: 13 residues. The V end lost 2 bases, the J end lost 8 bases, and 11 bases lay between the germline ends. Germline V CDR1 and CDR2: KGHSH, LQKENI. CDR3 nucleotides: TGTGCCAGCTCACCAAGCAGAGAGGGTACGCAGTATTTT. Translating gives CASSPSREGTQYF.

The V call is TRBV12-3 or TRBV12-4, the J call TRBJ2-7, with 9 bases aligning to TRBD2. The CDR3 contains 15 residues. Trimming cost V 0 bases and J 5 bases; bases outside gene matches: 5. DNA of the CDR3: TGTGCCAGCAGTTTAGCGCCGGCGGGGGGGAACGAGCAGTACTTC. The encoded protein is CASSLAPAGGNEQYF.

This rearrangement joins TRBV12-3 or TRBV12-4 to TRBJ2-7, with a tentative D call TRBD1 (5 bases). V was trimmed by 1 base and J by 4 bases, leaving 14 bases between them. The CDR3 runs 15 residues. The CDR3 sequence is CASSLEAWGIYEQYF. CDR3 nucleotides: TGTGCCAGCAGTTTAGAAGCATGGGGCATTTACGAGCAGTACTTC.

V is TRBV7-9 and J is TRBJ2-7; D is uncertain. Per germline, CDR1 SEHNR and CDR2 FQNEAQ (reference sequence). The CDR3 totals 12 residues. V lost 3 bases and J lost 13, with 16 bases in between. CDR3 coding DNA: TGTGCCAGCAGCTTTCCCCAGGCCCCCCCCTACTTC. Its protein is CASSFPQAPPYF.

There are a few counts of this clonotype. This chain links TRBV19 with TRBJ2-1, with D possibly being TRBD1 or TRBD2 (7 bases each). V was trimmed by 5 bases and J by 4 bases, leaving 12 bases between them. The germline V gene has CDR1 LNHDA and CDR2 SQIVND (reference sequence). The CDR3 sequence is 14 residues long. CDR3 coding DNA: TGTGCCAGTAGTCAGGGGGGGACTTACAATGAGCAGTTCTTC. This sequence encodes CASSQGGTYNEQFF.

There are a few counts of this clonotype. The chain combines TRBV6-5 with TRBJ2-7; D is possibly TRBD1 (6 bases). There are 14 residues in the CDR3. Between the trimmed V and J ends, which lost 3 bases and 2 bases, there was a span of 11 bases. Germline CDR1 is MNHEY and CDR2 is SVGAGI. CDR3: CASSYRTGTYEQYF. CDR3 DNA sequence: TGTGCCAGCAGTTATAGAACAGGGACCTACGAGCAGTACTTC.

V usage is TRBV14 and J usage is TRBJ2-5; 11 bases agree with TRBD2. The CDR3 loop spans 17 amino acids. Germline CDR1 reads SGHDN; CDR2 reads FVKESK. V trimming: 1 base; J trimming: 4 bases; junction bases outside the gene matches: 8. The CDR3 is CASSQAVAGGPGETQYF. The DNA for the CDR3 is TGTGCCAGCAGCCAAGCGGTAGCGGGAGGGCCCGGAGAGACCCAGTACTTC.

This sequence joins TRBV13 and TRBJ1-6; maybe TRBD1 (5 bases). Deletions cut 3 bases from V and 13 bases from J, with 13 bases between. The germline V gene has CDR1 PRHDT and CDR2 FYEKMQ (reference sequence). CDR3 size: 13 residues. The CDR3 protein is CASSLGRTTPLHF. CDR3 nucleotides: TGTGCCAGCAGCTTGGGGCGGACCACCCCCCTCCACTTT.

This sequence joins TRBV7-6 and TRBJ2-2; 7 nucleotides line up with TRBD1. CDR3 length: 16 amino acids. Looked up from germline, CDR1 is SGHVS and CDR2 is FNYEAQ. The trim removed 6 bases at V and 5 bases at J, leaving 12 bases unmatched. The CDR3 reads CASSRDRARPTGELFF. The CDR3 bases are TGTGCCAGCAGTCGAGACAGGGCCCGACCGACCGGGGAGCTGTTTTTT.

The sample holds a few counts of this clonotype. The chain employs TRBV6-1 and TRBJ2-7, with TRBD1 as a possible D gene (6 bases). V was trimmed by 7 bases and J by 4 bases, leaving 17 bases between them. This CDR3 is 14 amino acids long. Germline V gene data show CDR1 as MNHNS and CDR2 as SASEGT. In DNA, the CDR3 is TGTGCCAGCATATGGGGGCCGAGTGGGTACGAGCAGTACTTC. Encoded protein: CASIWGPSGYEQYF.

The chain couples TRBV18 to TRBJ2-5; 10 positions agree with TRBD1. Germline V CDR1 and CDR2: KGHSH, LQKENI. This CDR3 comprises 14 residues. V lost 3 bases and J lost 3; bases outside the gene matches: 1. The CDR3: CASSPGQGKETQYF. The CDR3 DNA reads as TGTGCCAGCTCACCGGGACAGGGGAAAGAGACCCAGTACTTC.

This rearrangement joins TRBV20-1 to TRBJ1-1; TRBD1 is a possible D gene (6 bases). V was pared by 1 base and J by 5 bases, with 23 bases between. CDR3 size: 17 residues. CDR1 is DFQATT, CDR2 SNEGSKA, per germline (reference sequence). The CDR3 bases are TGCAGTGCTAGAGGAACCGAGGGGGGGGCGCCGGGGACTGAAGCTTTCTTT. Translation: CSARGTEGGAPGTEAFF.

This clonotype has a handful of counts. The V and J genes are TRBV4-3 and TRBJ2-1; TRBD1 matches 8 bases. The junction had 2 bases not matched to a gene; V was cut back by 0 bases and J by 10 bases. The CDR3 is 13 residues long. The germline gives CDR1 LGHNA, CDR2 YSLEER. For the CDR3, the DNA is TGCGCCAGCAGCCAAGATCGACAGGGGGAGCAGTTCTTC. As protein: CASSQDRQGEQFF.

The V gene is TRBV18, the J gene TRBJ2-7; 9 nucleotides align to TRBD1. The trim removed 2 bases at V and 3 bases at J, leaving 2 bases unmatched. The germline CDR1 and CDR2 sequences are KGHSH and LQKENI. CDR3 length equals 14 residues. The CDR3, as DNA: TGTGCCAGCTCACCAGGGACAGGGTACTACGAGCAGTACTTC. Its translation is CASSPGTGYYEQYF. The full variable domain, its missing parts supplied by reference TRBV18 and TRBJ2-7, is NAGVMQNPRHLVRRRGQEARLRCSPMKGHSHVYWYRQLPEEGLKFMVYLQKENIIDESGMPKERFSAEFPKEGPSILRIQQVVRGDSAAYFCASSPGTGYYEQYFGPGTRLTVT.

This clonotype appeared a few times. V and J are TRBV5-6 and TRBJ2-3; D is ambiguous. CDR1 and CDR2 from the germline V gene are SGHDT and YYEEEE. Trimming stripped 1 base from V and 3 bases from J, with 6 bases between. The CDR3 is 13 residues long. As DNA, the CDR3 is TGTGCCAGCAGCTTGATAAGGACAGATACGCAGTATTTT. Encoded protein: CASSLIRTDTQYF. Variable domain in full (rest from reference TRBV5-6 and TRBJ2-3): DAGVTQSPTHLIKTRGQQVTLRCSPKSGHDTVSWYQQALGQGPQFIFQYYEEEERQRGNFPDRFSGHQFPNYSSELNVNALLLGDSALYLCASSLIRTDTQYFGPGTRLTVL.

The V and J genes are TRBV27 and TRBJ2-3, with 7 bases identical to TRBD2. The junction had 12 bases not matched to a gene; V was cut back by 4 bases and J by 2 bases. The CDR3 has 17 residues. Germline V lookup: CDR1 MNHEY, CDR2 SMNVEV (reference sequence). In nucleotides, the CDR3 is TGTGCCAGCAGTTCCCCGGGACTACTTCACTACACAGATACGCAGTATTTT. Its translation is CASSSPGLLHYTDTQYF.

The CDR3 nucleotides read TGTGCCAGTAGCGACTTAGGGGGATACGAGCAGTACTTC. As protein: CASSDLGGYEQYF. V usage is TRBV19 and J usage is TRBJ2-7, with a tentative D call TRBD1 (6 bases). Germline CDR1 and CDR2: LNHDA and SQIVND (reference sequence). The CDR3 consists of 13 residues. Trimming removed 6 bases from V and 4 bases from J, with 13 bases in between.

The rearrangement uses TRBV6-1 and TRBJ2-4; maybe TRBD1 (8 bases). The germline V and J ends were trimmed by 6 bases and 1 base, with 16 bases remaining between them. The CDR3 is made up of 16 amino acids. Germline CDR1 MNHNS, CDR2 SASEGT. In nucleotides, the CDR3 is TGTGCCAGCAGCCCAACAGGGGGGGTTGCCAAAAACATTCAGTACTTC. Its translation: CASSPTGGVAKNIQYF.

In its sample, this clonotype was seen a few times. The chain couples TRBV11-2 to TRBJ2-5, with D possibly being TRBD2 (6 bases). The CDR3 length is 13 residues. Germline V gives CDR1 SGHAT, CDR2 FQNNGV. Deletions cut 5 bases from V and 5 bases from J, with 12 bases between. Here the CDR3 DNA reads TGTGCCAGCAGCCCAGGGACTCGTGAGACCCAGTACTTC. Encoded protein: CASSPGTRETQYF.

The chain employs TRBV12-3 or TRBV12-4 and TRBJ1-1; tentatively, D is TRBD1 (5 bases). The V gene lost 4 bases and the J gene lost 8 bases, with 8 bases spanning the gap. This CDR3 has 11 amino acids. CDR3 in amino acids: CASSSGGEAFF. The DNA for the CDR3 is TGTGCCAGCAGTTCCGGGGGGGAAGCTTTCTTT.